This TCR beta chain was captured by sequencing in a study of CD8+ T cells in alopecia areata. Study details: Tofacitinib administration to treated patients was oral, at 5 to 10 mg twice daily.

The authors extracted RNA and reverse transcribed it into cDNA as the sequencing template. TCRdb's table, derived via immunoSEQ multiplex PCR, lists solely in-frame clones and lacks some. The profile shows 160,000 or so clones, about three fifths of them singletons. This sample's treatment: oral pan-JAK inhibitor, 5-10 mg twice daily. It was from alopecia areata patients that lesional scalp punch biopsies and peripheral blood were collected. Researchers picked out CD4+ and CD8+ T cells from PBMCs by sorting. Germline V gene sequence: CDR1 SGDLS, CDR2 YYNGEE. V shed 1 base and J shed 1 base, with 5 bases lying between them. The CDR3 has 14 amino acids.

The chain links TRBV9 to TRBJ2-2; D is unresolved. This TCR came from a human donor with alopecia areata. Source: CD4+ T cells sorted from blood, taken at week 4, from a patient treated with tofacitinib. In DNA, the CDR3 is TGTGCCAGCAGCGTATCAGTGAACACCGGGGAGCTGTTTTTT. This sequence encodes CASSVSVNTGELFF.